These 25 T cell receptor beta chains came from one sample sequenced in a study of identical twins. TCRdb analysed the 5' RACE reads with MiXCR anew, one entry per CDR3 protein. The data hold some 500,000 distinct CDR3 sequences, with 14% observed a single time. Another study also made use of these data, one on yellow fever vaccine responses in identical twins.

The sample taken for sequencing was CD4+ T cells sorted from blood. The source is a woman aged 18-35 years in good health.

This chain uses TRBV6-5 with TRBJ1-4; 8 positions match TRBD1. After removal of 4 bases from V and 7 bases from J, the junction contained 11 bases not matched to a gene. The length of the CDR3 is 16 residues. From germline, CDR1 is MNHEY and CDR2 SVGAGI. The CDR3 protein is CASSSTFRGQGEKLFF. CDR3 coding DNA: TGTGCCAGCAGTTCAACCTTCAGGGGGCAAGGTGAAAAACTGTTTTTT.

The rearrangement uses TRBV5-1 and TRBJ1-6; perhaps TRBD1 as D (5 bases). The CDR3 contains 15 residues. V lost 5 bases to trimming and J lost 0 bases, with 9 bases between them. Germline V gene sequence: CDR1 SGHRS, CDR2 YFSETQ. DNA of the CDR3: TGCGCCAGCAGTCTTGACAGCTCCTATAATTCACCCCTCCACTTT. Protein: CASSLDSSYNSPLHF. Based on the CDR3 plus reference TRBV5-1 and TRBJ1-6, the full variable domain is KAGVTQTPRYLIKTRGQQVTLSCSPISGHRSVSWYQQTPGQGLQFLFEYFSETQRNKGNFPGRFSGRQFSNSRSEMNVSTLELGDSALYLCASSLDSSYNSPLHFGNGTRLTVT.

This clonotype was counted ten times or more. CDR3 loop: CASESLAFNTGELFF. DNA of the CDR3: TGTGCCAGCGAGAGCCTAGCGTTCAACACCGGGGAGCTGTTTTTT. The V gene is TRBV3-1, the J gene TRBJ2-2; D might be TRBD2 (6 bases). Trimming shortened V by 8 bases and J by 2 bases, and 15 bases separated the two germline ends. This CDR3 is 15 amino acids long. Germline V gene data show CDR1 as LGHDT and CDR2 as YNNKEL (reference sequence).

A few counts support this clonotype. V usage is TRBV6-1 and J usage is TRBJ2-7; 14 bases are a match to TRBD2. There are 15 residues in the CDR3. The V gene's germline CDR1 is MNHNS and CDR2 SASEGT. The V and J ends lost 4 bases and 6 bases, in that order; junction bases with no gene match: 5. The CDR3 region is CASSVEGLAGGEQYF. CDR3 coding DNA: TGTGCCAGCAGTGTTGAAGGACTAGCGGGAGGCGAGCAGTACTTC.

This clonotype was detected only a few times. This chain joins TRBV4-3 and TRBJ2-7; 11 nucleotides match TRBD2. With V trimmed by 0 bases and J by 5 bases, 3 bases remained unmatched. The V gene's germline CDR1 is LGHNA and CDR2 YSLEER. The CDR3 spans 15 residues. The CDR3 sequence is CASSQDSGRVDEQYF. The CDR3 DNA is TGCGCCAGCAGCCAAGATAGCGGGAGGGTCGACGAGCAGTACTTC.

This chain uses TRBV7-2 with TRBJ2-5, with D tentatively TRBD1 or TRBD2 (8 bases each). Germline V lookup: CDR1 SGHTA, CDR2 FQGNSA. V dropped 3 bases and J dropped 5 bases, with 19 bases sitting between them. This CDR3 spans 16 amino acids. CDR3 nucleotides: TGTGCCAGCAGCTTGGGACAGGTCGGGAGGGTGGAGACCCAGTACTTC. Protein product: CASSLGQVGRVETQYF.

As regards this clonotype: At one end the junction does not follow the germline gene, possibly because of a read error. V is TRBV12-3 or TRBV12-4 and J is TRBJ2-3; D is unresolved. The CDR3 runs to 12 residues. In DNA, the CDR3 is TGTGCCAGCAGTTACCTCTGGAATACGCAGTTTTTT. Its protein is CASSYLWNTQFF.

This clonotype was observed a few times. The J gene is TRBJ2-7, the V gene TRBV6-1; 7 bases line up with TRBD2. Germline V CDR1 and CDR2: MNHNS, SASEGT. With 10 bases clipped from V and 4 bases from J, the junction kept 10 bases outside the gene matches. CDR3 length: 13 residues. Here the CDR3 DNA reads TGTGCCACGGAAGGGAGGGGAGCATACGAGCAGTACTTC. This encodes CATEGRGAYEQYF.

This clonotype was detected many times. This chain uses TRBV18 with TRBJ2-7, with 9 nucleotides matching TRBD1. V was pared by 5 bases and J by 3 bases, with 8 bases of the junction left unmatched. The CDR3 is 15 residues long. Germline CDR1 and CDR2: KGHSH and LQKENI. The DNA for the CDR3 is TGTGCCAGCTCAGCAGAGGACAGGGGTCTCTACGAGCAGTACTTC. Residues: CASSAEDRGLYEQYF.

CDR3 protein: CSISFRDREYNEQFF. The CDR3 coding sequence is TGCAGCATTTCTTTTCGGGACAGGGAATACAATGAGCAGTTCTTC. The chain couples TRBV29-1 to TRBJ2-1; 9 nucleotides line up with TRBD1. The CDR3 covers 15 residues. Germline assignment: CDR1 SQVTM and CDR2 ANQGSEA. The V gene end was trimmed by 8 bases and the J gene end by 4 bases; junction bases not matched to a gene: 12.

This clonotype was found many times. The chain is built from TRBV10-3 and TRBJ2-3; TRBD1 agrees at 8 bases. The V gene's germline CDR1 is ENHRY and CDR2 SYGVKD. V lost 5 bases, J lost 0 bases, and 4 bases stayed unmatched. The CDR3 extends over 15 amino acids. The CDR3 nucleotides are TGTGCCATCAGTACGGGGGACAGGAGCACAGATACGCAGTATTTT. Translating it yields CAISTGDRSTDTQYF.

Only a few counts were recorded for this clonotype. V is TRBV5-1 and J is TRBJ2-3; perhaps D is TRBD1 or TRBD2 (5 bases each). V was pared by 7 bases and J by 4 bases, with 16 bases between. Germline assignment: CDR1 SGHRS and CDR2 YFSETQ. There are 14 residues in the CDR3. The CDR3, as DNA: TGCGCCAGCGGGACCAGGGCCGGTCCAGATACGCAGTATTTT. Its translation is CASGTRAGPDTQYF.

This clonotype was observed a handful of times. This chain joins TRBV3-1 and TRBJ2-1, with 9 bases fitting TRBD2. Germline V gives CDR1 LGHDT, CDR2 YNNKEL (reference sequence). The junction had 7 bases not matched to a gene; V was cut back by 2 bases and J by 2 bases. The length of the CDR3 is 17 residues. CDR3 sequence reads: CASSQSRGRAPYNEQFF. For the CDR3, the DNA is TGTGCCAGCAGCCAATCTCGCGGGAGGGCCCCCTACAATGAGCAGTTCTTC.

V and J are TRBV5-1 and TRBJ2-7; TRBD1 or TRBD2 may be the D gene (5 bases each). Trimming removed 0 bases from V and 0 bases from J, with 13 bases in between. This CDR3 is built from 16 residues. CDR1 is SGHRS and CDR2 is YFSETQ in the germline V gene. The CDR3 nucleotides are TGCGCCAGCAGCTTGGCCCGGGGCAGCAGCTCCTACGAGCAGTACTTC. This translates into CASSLARGSSSYEQYF.

The rearrangement uses TRBV28 and TRBJ2-1, with a tentative D call TRBD1 (5 bases). The CDR3 spans 16 residues. In germline, CDR1 is MDHEN, CDR2 SYDVKM. Trimming removed 3 bases from V and 5 bases from J, with 17 bases in between. The CDR3 spells CASSLETGRSHNEQFF. The CDR3 nucleotides read TGTGCCAGCAGTTTGGAAACAGGACGATCCCACAATGAGCAGTTCTTC.

This clonotype was counted at least ten times. The chain has TRBV25-1 and TRBJ2-7; D gene unclear. The CDR3 spans 11 residues. V was shortened by 6 bases and J by 3 bases, with 6 bases between the two germline ends. The germline gives CDR1 MGHDK, CDR2 SYGVNS. The CDR3 sequence: CASSVFYEQYF. The CDR3 coding sequence is TGTGCCAGCAGCGTCTTCTACGAGCAGTACTTC.

This clonotype occurred a few times. CDR3 sequence reads: CASSDGPNQETQYF. The CDR3 coding sequence is TGTGCCAGCAGTGACGGTCCCAATCAAGAGACCCAGTACTTC. V usage is TRBV2 and J usage is TRBJ2-5; D unclear. Trimming removed 3 bases at V and 2 bases at J, with 10 bases between. The CDR3 has 14 residues. Germline V gives CDR1 SNHLY, CDR2 FYNNEI.

The chain couples TRBV20-1 to TRBJ2-7; possible D gene TRBD2, 5 bases. V dropped 5 bases and J dropped 2 bases, with 16 bases sitting between them. Per germline, CDR1 DFQATT and CDR2 SNEGSKA (reference sequence). This CDR3 is 14 amino acids long. The CDR3 DNA reads TGCAGTGCTTATACTAGGACTCGCCCCTACGAGCAGTACTTC. Translated, it gives CSAYTRTRPYEQYF.

The chain joins TRBV6-5 to TRBJ2-1, with 9 bases fitting TRBD1. After removal of 0 bases from V and 7 bases from J, the junction contained 7 bases not matched to a gene. This CDR3 is 16 amino acids long. The germline gives CDR1 MNHEY, CDR2 SVGAGI. The CDR3 DNA is TGTGCCAGCAGTTACTCGAGACAGGGGGGGAAGAATGAGCAGTTCTTC. Its protein product is CASSYSRQGGKNEQFF.

This clonotype occurred a few times. The V call is TRBV5-1, the J call TRBJ2-1; maybe TRBD1 (6 bases). This CDR3 spans 15 amino acids. Germline CDR1 is SGHRS and CDR2 is YFSETQ. V was shortened by 2 bases and J by 4 bases, with 13 bases between the two germline ends. CDR3 region: CASSFAGVGYNEQFF. In DNA, the CDR3 is TGCGCCAGCAGCTTCGCAGGGGTGGGGTACAATGAGCAGTTCTTC.

This clonotype was counted ten times or more. This chain links TRBV28 with TRBJ2-3; no reliable D call. CDR3 length equals 15 residues. CDR1 is MDHEN and CDR2 is SYDVKM in the germline V gene. Trimming removed 7 bases from V and 0 bases from J, with 14 bases in between. CDR3 sequence: CASIRGATSTDTQYF. CDR3 in DNA: TGTGCCAGCATTCGCGGAGCCACTAGCACAGATACGCAGTATTTT.

The chain has TRBV12-3 or TRBV12-4 and TRBJ1-6, with D possibly TRBD1 on 6 matching bases. V dropped 6 bases and J dropped 6 bases, with 12 bases sitting between them. CDR3 length: 14 amino acids. CDR3 sequence (DNA): TGTGCCAGCAGGGTTAACAGGGTTAATTCACCCCTCCACTTT. Its protein product is CASRVNRVNSPLHF.

This clonotype has ten or more counts. The chain employs TRBV10-3 and TRBJ2-5, with D unresolved. CDR1 and CDR2 from the germline V gene are ENHRY and SYGVKD. Trimming took off 2 bases at V and 3 bases at J, with 7 bases between the two ends. The CDR3 extends over 13 amino acids. The chain's CDR3 is CAISEAAEETQYF. The DNA for the CDR3 is TGTGCCATCAGTGAGGCCGCGGAAGAGACCCAGTACTTC.

The chain is built from TRBV7-8 and TRBJ2-2, with TRBD1 as a possible D gene (6 bases). From germline, CDR1 is SGHVS and CDR2 FQNEAQ. V was clipped by 5 bases and J by 4 bases, with 11 bases between them. The CDR3 totals 14 residues. As DNA, the CDR3 is TGTGCCAGCAGCAGAACAGGGCGCACCGGGGAGCTGTTTTTT. Translated, it gives CASSRTGRTGELFF.

The chain is built from TRBV25-1 and TRBJ2-5; no reliable D call. The V gene lost 4 bases and the J gene lost 7 bases, with 7 bases spanning the gap. CDR3 length: 11 residues. The germline gives CDR1 MGHDK, CDR2 SYGVNS. CDR3 sequence (DNA): TGTGCCAGCAGTGCACGTGCGACCCAGTACTTC. It translates to CASSARATQYF. The whole variable domain, remainder taken from reference TRBV25-1 and TRBJ2-5, is EADIYQTPRYLVIGTGKKITLECSQTMGHDKMYWYQQDPGMELHLIHYSYGVNSTEKGDLSSESTVSRIRTEHFPLTLESARPSHTSQYLCASSARATQYFGPGTRLLVL.